A single sample is the source of the 3 T cell receptor beta chains below, sequenced in a study of OX40 agonist ivuxolimab in advanced cancers. Profiled with immunoSEQ multiplex PCR; TCRdb holds only in-frame clones, not every one. The sample shows over 40,000 clones, about 83% of them seen only once. This specimen consisted of CD4+ or CD8+ T cells sorted from blood, obtained in a trial of the OX40 agonist ivuxolimab. Every receptor here comes from an adult with an advanced solid tumor such as melanoma, head and neck, liver or kidney cancer.

The chain recombines TRBV9 with TRBJ2-7; D is unclear. V shed 4 bases and J shed 3 bases, with 17 bases lying between them. CDR1 and CDR2 (germline): SGDLS, YYNGEE. There are 15 residues in the CDR3. This CDR3 reads CASSLWERSLYEQYF. In DNA form, the CDR3 reads TGTGCCAGCAGCCTGTGGGAACGATCCCTCTACGAGCAGTACTTC.

This clone was counted once. The chain joins TRBV5-1 to TRBJ1-2; D gene unclear. V was trimmed by 0 bases and J by 1 base, leaving 10 bases between them. Germline V gene sequence: CDR1 SGHRS, CDR2 YFSETQ. The CDR3 extends over 15 amino acids. Written as DNA, the CDR3 is TGCGCCAGCAGCTTGGCATGGAGGAATAACTATGGCTACACCTTC. Translating gives CASSLAWRNNYGYTF.

This clone showed up just once. The chain links TRBV2 to TRBJ2-5, with D tentatively TRBD1 (7 bases). V lost 4 bases, J lost 1 base, and 13 bases lay in between. Germline CDR1 is SNHLY and CDR2 is FYNNEI. The CDR3 totals 15 residues. CDR3 protein: CASSVHRGGQETQYF. CDR3 DNA: TGTGCCAGCAGTGTCCACAGGGGAGGCCAAGAGACCCAGTACTTC.